Given below is one T cell receptor beta chain in context. Antigen unknown. V gave up 7 bases and J gave up 9 bases; unmatched junction bases: 4. Germline V gives CDR1 SQVTM, CDR2 ANQGSEA. The CDR3 consists of 12 residues. The data stem from a study of radiotherapy plus CTLA-4 blockade in lung cancer. Overall study findings and caveats: Blood saw expansion of tumor-derived TCR clones after radiotherapy plus ipilimumab.

Profiled with immunoSEQ multiplex PCR; TCRdb holds only in-frame clones, not every one. The repertoire holds around 49,000 clones, with approximately 84% as singletons. Source: peripheral blood, taken from a patient treated with radiotherapy plus ipilimumab. This chain links TRBV29-1 with TRBJ2-1, with 12 positions matching TRBD1. This receptor was identified in a human donor with non-small cell lung cancer whose response to radiotherapy plus ipilimumab could not be evaluated. CDR3 DNA sequence: TGCAGCGGGGGACAGGGGGCGTTTGAGCAGTTCTTC. This encodes CSGGQGAFEQFF.